The TCR beta chain described here comes from a study of radiotherapy plus CTLA-4 blockade in lung cancer. In regard to this clone: The antigen is undetermined.

The germline V and J ends were trimmed by 1 base and 7 bases, with 13 bases remaining between them. This CDR3 is built from 13 residues. CDR1 GTSNPN and CDR2 SVGIG come from the germline V gene (reference sequence). Sequencing used immunoSEQ multiplex PCR; TCRdb keeps in-frame clones, though not all of them. The sample has tens of thousands of clones, about 76% seen once; the top ten hold approximately 9%. Those patients who had chemo-refractory metastatic non-small-cell lung cancer were given focal radiation along with CTLA-4 blockade through ipilimumab. Study-level findings and limits: TCR clones from tumors expanded in blood after radiotherapy plus ipilimumab. Together with interferon-beta, which increased in serum after radiation, early dynamic changes in blood T cell clones were reportedly the best predictors of response.

This specimen was peripheral blood, taken from a patient treated with radiotherapy plus ipilimumab. This clonotype was obtained from a human donor with non-small cell lung cancer who had a complete response to radiotherapy plus ipilimumab. J is TRBJ1-1 and V is TRBV30; D gene ambiguous. The CDR3 loop reads CAWSDPVLSEAFF. DNA of the CDR3: TGTGCCTGGAGTGATCCTGTGTTGAGTGAAGCTTTCTTT. Looking up the rest from reference TRBV30 and TRBJ1-1 gives the full variable domain: SQTIHQWPATLVQPVGSPLSLECTVEGTSNPNLYWYRQAAGRGLQLLFYSVGIGQISSEVPQNLSASRPQDRQFILSSKKLLLSDSGFYLCAWSDPVLSEAFFGQGTRLTVV.